The rows below give T cell receptor beta chains drawn from one sample of a study of shared clonotypes between healthy human individuals. Method: immunoSEQ multiplex PCR; TCRdb's copy keeps in-frame clones and lacks some. The repertoire consists of 1 million to 1.2 million clones, with 70% to 85% occurring once and the leading ten covering 0.85% to 1%. The sequencing input was memory CD4+ T cells from PBMCs. Receptors originate from a man younger than 35 in good health. Some clones in this sample may be carry-over from other donors' samples. The CDR3 runs from the conserved cysteine through the conserved F or W. The D gene is left open where the match is weak. For some rows the clone size is stated as once, few or many, or as a class when expanded; others skip it.

j_gene	d_gene	abundance	v_gene	CDR3nt	CDR3aa
TRBJ1-4	NA	NA	TRBV4-3	TGCGCCAGCAGCCAAGGGGGGGGTCATTCGTCTGAAAAACTGTTTTTT	CASSQGGGHSSEKLFF
TRBJ1-2	NA	once	TRBV18	TGTGCCAGCTCACCCGATTTCGTTAACTATGGCTACACCTTC	CASSPDFVNYGYTF
TRBJ2-7	TRBD1	once	TRBV5-6	TGTGCCAGCACCCTGGTCGGGACAGGGGGCGAGCAGTACTTC	CASTLVGTGGEQYF
TRBJ2-7	NA	NA	TRBV28	TGTGCCAGCAGTTTACCGGCCATACAGGGATACGAGCAGTACTTC	CASSLPAIQGYEQYF
TRBJ2-7	NA	few	TRBV4-1	TGCGCCAGCAGCCTTCTGGTAAGCTCCTACGAGCAGTACTTC	CASSLLVSSYEQYF
TRBJ1-5	NA	few	TRBV6-5	TGTGCCAGCAGTTTGGGGAGATTCCAGCCCCAGCATTTT	CASSLGRFQPQHF
TRBJ2-1	TRBD1	few	TRBV30	TGTGCTAGGGCAGGGTCGGGTAGGGACAGTATGTTCTTC	CARAGSGRDSMFF
TRBJ1-2	NA	NA	TRBV5-1	TGCGCCAGCAGCGCGGATATGAGCCTCCGCGCTGGCTACACCTTC	CASSADMSLRAGYTF
TRBJ2-3	TRBD2	once	TRBV5-1	TGCGCCAGCAGCCTAGCGGCCTCCACAGATACGCAGTATTTT	CASSLAASTDTQYF
TRBJ2-1	NA	NA	TRBV5-1	TGCGCCAGCAGCTTGGGGGGCGGGTTGGCCTACAATGAGCAGTTCTTC	CASSLGGGLAYNEQFF
TRBJ2-7	TRBD2	NA	TRBV7-3	TGTGCCAGCAGCCTAGCGGGAGAAGGCGAGCAGTACTTC	CASSLAGEGEQYF
TRBJ2-7	TRBD1	NA	TRBV7-2	TGTGCCAGCAGCTCCGGGACAGGGTACGAGCAGTACTTC	CASSSGTGYEQYF
TRBJ2-7	TRBD1	NA	TRBV4-3	TGCGCCAGCAGCCAAGCGGGACAGGGGGTCTACGAGCAGTACTTC	CASSQAGQGVYEQYF
TRBJ2-7	NA	NA	TRBV2	TGTGCCAGCAGTGTGTCATCCTACGAGCAGTACTTC	CASSVSSYEQYF
TRBJ2-1	NA	NA	TRBV7-8	TGTGCCAGCAGCTCACCCCCGGTAGCAGTACAACCAAACAATGAGCAGTTCTTC	CASSSPPVAVQPNNEQFF
TRBJ1-5	NA	few	TRBV2	TGTGCCAGCAAGGACGGTTATAGCAATCAGCCCCAGCATTTT	CASKDGYSNQPQHF
TRBJ2-7	TRBD2	NA	TRBV7-9	TGTGCCAGCAGCCGGGAGGGGGACTCCGCCTACGAGCAGTACTTC	CASSREGDSAYEQYF
TRBJ2-3	NA	NA	TRBV5-1	TGCGCCAGCAGGGGCGGGGCAGATACGCAGTATTTT	CASRGGADTQYF
TRBJ2-1	TRBD2	few	TRBV9	TGTGCCAGCAGCGTAGAGGGACTAGCGGGAGTGAATGAGCAGTTCTTC	CASSVEGLAGVNEQFF
TRBJ1-5	NA	NA	TRBV5-1	TGCGCCAGCAGCTTGGTTCCAGGGGCTCGTAGTGATCAGCCCCAGCATTTT	CASSLVPGARSDQPQHF
TRBJ2-1	TRBD2	NA	TRBV29-1	TGCAGCGTTGAAGATCCCAGCAGGGCCGGGACTAGCTTGCACAATGAGCAGTTCTTC	CSVEDPSRAGTSLHNEQFF
TRBJ2-3	NA	many	TRBV4-1	TGCGCCAGCAGCCACGCGGGGACAAGCACAGATACGCAGTATTTT	CASSHAGTSTDTQYF
TRBJ2-7	NA	NA	TRBV20-1	TGCAGTGCTGTGGGGAGCGAGCAGTACTTC	CSAVGSEQYF